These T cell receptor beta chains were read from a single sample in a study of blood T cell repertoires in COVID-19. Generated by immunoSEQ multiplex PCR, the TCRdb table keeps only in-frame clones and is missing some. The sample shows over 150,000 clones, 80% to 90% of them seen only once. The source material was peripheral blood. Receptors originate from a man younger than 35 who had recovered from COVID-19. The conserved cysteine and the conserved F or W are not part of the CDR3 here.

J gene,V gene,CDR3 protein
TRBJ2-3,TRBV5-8,ASSFGLAGADTQY
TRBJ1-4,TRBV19,ASQLATNEKLF
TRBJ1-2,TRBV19,ASSIQGYSGYT
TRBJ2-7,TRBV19,ASSSLQGQTHEQY
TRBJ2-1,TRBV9,ASSVAGDHSEQF
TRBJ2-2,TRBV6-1,ASSEGRAGGELF
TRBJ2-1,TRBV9,ASSQGTSGRPNNEQF
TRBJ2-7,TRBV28,ASSFSGRSSYEQY
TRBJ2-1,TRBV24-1,ATSDPSGAGNEQF
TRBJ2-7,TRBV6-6,ASSHPGQPYEQY
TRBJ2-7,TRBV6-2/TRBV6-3,ASSSVADSSYEQY
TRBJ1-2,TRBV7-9,ASTRGQNYGYT
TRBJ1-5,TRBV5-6,ASSLDGGPGGNQPQH
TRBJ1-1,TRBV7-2,ASSSYTGSNTEAF
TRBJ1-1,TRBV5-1,ASSLAPGINTEAF
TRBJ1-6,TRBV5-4,ASSPGGRSSYNSPLH
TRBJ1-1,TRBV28,ASSWGTEGTEAF
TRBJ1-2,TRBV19,ASSMRTPGANYGYT
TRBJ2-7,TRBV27,ASSLQRSGVTPYEQY
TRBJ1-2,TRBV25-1,ASSDWFGALDGYT
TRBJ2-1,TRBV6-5,ASSYSMGVEQF
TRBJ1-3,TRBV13,ASSLDYRLRGQGNTIY
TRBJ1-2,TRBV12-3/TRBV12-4,ASRVGGGHGYT
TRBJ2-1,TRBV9,ASSLDWNNEQF
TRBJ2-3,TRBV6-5,ASSRGEPDTQY